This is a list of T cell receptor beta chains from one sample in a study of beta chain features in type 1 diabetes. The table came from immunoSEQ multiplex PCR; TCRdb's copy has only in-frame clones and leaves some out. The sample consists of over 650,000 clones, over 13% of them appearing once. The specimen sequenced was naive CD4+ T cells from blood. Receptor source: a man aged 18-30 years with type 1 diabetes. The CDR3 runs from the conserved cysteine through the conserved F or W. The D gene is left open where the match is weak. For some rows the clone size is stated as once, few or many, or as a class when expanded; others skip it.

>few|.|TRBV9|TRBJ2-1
TGTGCCAGCAGCGTCCGGTCGACAGGCCAGGATGAGCAGTTCTTC
CASSVRSTGQDEQFF
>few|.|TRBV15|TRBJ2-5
TGTGCCACCAGCAGAGATCCTTCCCCTGGGGAGACCCAGTACTTC
CATSRDPSPGETQYF
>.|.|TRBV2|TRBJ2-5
TGTGCCAGCAATCAGCAAGAGACCCAGTACTTC
CASNQQETQYF
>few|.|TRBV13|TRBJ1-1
TGTGCCAGCAGCTTAGGGACATTGAACACTGAAGCTTTCTTT
CASSLGTLNTEAFF
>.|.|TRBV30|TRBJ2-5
TGTGCCTGGAGTGTAGGGCAGACCCAGTACTTC
CAWSVGQTQYF
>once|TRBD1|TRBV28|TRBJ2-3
TGTGCCAGCAGTCTACGGGACAGGGGGTCGTATTTT
CASSLRDRGSYF
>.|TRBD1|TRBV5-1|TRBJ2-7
TGCGCCAGCAGCTTGGGGCCGGGACAGGCCTCCTACGAGCAGTACTTC
CASSLGPGQASYEQYF
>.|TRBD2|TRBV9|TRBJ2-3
TGTGCCAGCAGCTGGACTAGTACAGATACGCAGTATTTT
CASSWTSTDTQYF
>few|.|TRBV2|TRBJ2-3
TGTGCCAGCAGTATCCCCGGAAGGTCCCCAGATACGCAGTATTTT
CASSIPGRSPDTQYF
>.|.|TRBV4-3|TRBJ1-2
TGCGCCAGCAGCCGAACAGTTATTAACTATGGCTACACCTTC
CASSRTVINYGYTF
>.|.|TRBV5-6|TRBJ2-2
TGTGCCAGCAGCTTTATGGACCCAAACACCGGGGAGCTGTTTTTT
CASSFMDPNTGELFF
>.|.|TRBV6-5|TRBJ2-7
TGTGCCAGCAGTGAAGTAGGATACGAGCAGTACTTC
CASSEVGYEQYF
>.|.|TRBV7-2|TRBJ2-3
TGTGCCAGCAGCTACAGCCGCGGCACAGATACGCAGTATTTT
CASSYSRGTDTQYF
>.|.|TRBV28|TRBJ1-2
TGTGCCAGCAGTTCGCCAGGGGATGGCTACACCTTC
CASSSPGDGYTF
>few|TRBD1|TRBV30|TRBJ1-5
TGTGCCTGGAACGCCCCGGGACAGGGAATTCAGCCCCAGCATTTT
CAWNAPGQGIQPQHF
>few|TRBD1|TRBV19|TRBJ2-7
TGTGCCAGTAGATCCGCCGGGACAGGGGGCTCCGAGCAGTACTTC
CASRSAGTGGSEQYF